The 19 T cell receptor beta chains in this list originate from one sample, sequenced in a study of OX40 agonist ivuxolimab in advanced cancers. Assay: immunoSEQ multiplex PCR; the TCRdb copy retains only in-frame clones and omits some. The repertoire consists of about 59,000 clones, with 90% to 95% occurring once and the leading ten covering about 19%. This material consisted of CD4+ or CD8+ T cells sorted from blood, taken in a trial of the OX40 agonist ivuxolimab. These receptors were taken from an adult with an advanced solid tumor such as melanoma, head and neck, liver or kidney cancer.

This clone appeared a single time. The chain is built from TRBV6-6 and TRBJ2-7, with a weak D call TRBD2 (6 bases). The V end was cut by 4 bases, the J end by 4 bases, with 20 bases between. There are 16 residues in the CDR3. The germline gives CDR1 MNHNY, CDR2 SVGAGI (reference sequence). The CDR3 here is CASSSRDGSRGYEQYF. The CDR3 DNA follows: TGTGCCAGCAGTTCCCGGGACGGCTCTCGGGGGTACGAGCAGTACTTC.

The chain employs TRBV9 and TRBJ2-7; maybe TRBD2 (6 bases). Trimming pared 3 bases from V and 2 bases from J, leaving 12 bases between. The CDR3 is 14 residues long. The germline CDR1 and CDR2 sequences are SGDLS and YYNGEE. The CDR3, as DNA: TGTGCCAGCAGCGGGAGCGGGCCCCCCTACGAGCAGTACTTC. Translating gives CASSGSGPPYEQYF.

The chain is built from TRBV11-2 and TRBJ2-7, with TRBD1 matching 8 bases. The V and J ends lost 5 bases and 3 bases, in that order; junction bases with no gene match: 3. This CDR3 contains 13 residues. Germline lookup yields CDR1 SGHAT and CDR2 FQNNGV. For the CDR3, the DNA is TGTGCCAGCAGCGCTGGACAGGGCTACGAGCAGTACTTC. Translating it yields CASSAGQGYEQYF.

The rearrangement joins TRBV5-1 to TRBJ2-1; D call uncertain. Germline CDR1 and CDR2: SGHRS and YFSETQ. The CDR3 has 14 residues. V lost 1 base to trimming and J lost 1 base, with 6 bases between them. The CDR3 loop reads CASSLPSSYNEQFF. CDR3 DNA: TGCGCCAGCAGCTTGCCCAGTTCCTACAATGAGCAGTTCTTC.

This chain uses TRBV27 with TRBJ1-6; the D gene is possibly TRBD1 (5 bases). Looked up from germline, CDR1 is MNHEY and CDR2 is SMNVEV (reference sequence). V lost 1 base, J lost 7 bases, and 14 bases lay in between. CDR3 length: 16 residues. The CDR3 DNA sequence: TGTGCCAGCAGTTTATGGGGGACCGTGGGGAATTCACCCCTCCACTTT. The encoded protein is CASSLWGTVGNSPLHF.

The CDR3 region has the DNA TGTGCCAGCAGCTTGGACAGGGTTGCCTACGAGCAGTACTTC. As protein: CASSLDRVAYEQYF. The V gene is TRBV5-4, the J gene TRBJ2-7; D perhaps matches TRBD1 (6 bases). CDR1 is SGHNT, CDR2 YYREEE, per germline (reference sequence). The CDR3 is 14 residues long. V shed 0 bases and J shed 2 bases, with 9 bases lying between them.

J is TRBJ2-2 and V is TRBV9, with D tentatively TRBD2 (6 bases). V was shortened by 0 bases and J by 6 bases, with 12 bases between the two germline ends. Germline V CDR1 and CDR2: SGDLS, YYNGEE. The CDR3 consists of 15 residues. The CDR3 is CASSVAGGVPGELFF. In nucleotides, the CDR3 is TGTGCCAGCAGCGTAGCTGGAGGGGTCCCCGGGGAGCTGTTTTTT.

The chain has TRBV7-8 and TRBJ2-7; 11 nucleotides line up with TRBD2. The CDR3 consists of 16 residues. After removal of 5 bases from V and 0 bases from J, the junction contained 6 bases not matched to a gene. CDR1 is SGHVS, CDR2 FQNEAQ, per germline. CDR3 sequence: CASSIHSGRASYEQYF. The CDR3 DNA reads as TGTGCCAGCAGCATCCATAGCGGGAGGGCCTCCTACGAGCAGTACTTC.

This clone was found a few times. This rearrangement joins TRBV9 to TRBJ1-1; 9 bases match TRBD1. V lost 5 bases to trimming and J lost 1 base; unmatched junction nucleotides: 3. The CDR3 length is 14 residues. Germline values: CDR1 SGDLS, CDR2 YYNGEE. The CDR3 DNA is TGTGCCAGCAGGCCGGGACAGGGGAACACTGAAGCTTTCTTT. Protein: CASRPGQGNTEAFF.

This chain joins TRBV20-1 and TRBJ1-1, with a weak D call TRBD1 (6 bases). The V gene's germline CDR1 is DFQATT and CDR2 SNEGSKA (reference sequence). V lost 3 bases, J lost 5 bases, and 7 bases lay in between. This CDR3 spans 11 amino acids. CDR3 coding DNA: TGCAGTGCTAGGCAGGGGACTGAAGCTTTCTTT. Translating it yields CSARQGTEAFF.

CDR3 in DNA: TGTGCCAGCAGCGTATCCGGGGACCCCTACGAGCAGTACTTC. It specifies CASSVSGDPYEQYF. The chain has TRBV9 and TRBJ2-7; D may be TRBD1 or TRBD2 (5 bases each). The CDR3 runs to 14 residues. Trimming shortened V by 1 base and J by 2 bases, and 10 bases separated the two germline ends. CDR1 and CDR2 (germline): SGDLS, YYNGEE.

The V and J genes are TRBV12-5 and TRBJ2-3; TRBD2 agrees at 7 bases. The germline V gene encodes CDR1 LGHNT and CDR2 FRNRAP. The V and J ends lost 1 base and 2 bases, in that order; junction bases with no gene match: 6. This CDR3 region has 16 residues. CDR3 amino acids: CASGLGLADNTDTQYF. In DNA, the CDR3 is TGTGCTAGTGGTTTGGGCCTAGCGGATAACACAGATACGCAGTATTTT.

This chain joins TRBV4-1 and TRBJ1-1; D not certain. V shed 4 bases and J shed 1 base, with 7 bases lying between them. This CDR3 has 13 amino acids. Per germline, CDR1 MGHRA and CDR2 YSYEKL. CDR3 nucleotide sequence: TGCGCCAGCAGCCTTTACACGAACACTGAAGCTTTCTTT. Protein: CASSLYTNTEAFF.

The chain uses TRBV12-5 and TRBJ2-2; D gene ambiguous. The ends were cut back, 3 bases at V and 6 bases at J, with 2 bases in the middle. The CDR3 totals 11 residues. CDR1 and CDR2 (germline): LGHNT, FRNRAP. CDR3: CASGFPGELFF. CDR3 in DNA: TGTGCTAGTGGTTTCCCCGGGGAGCTGTTTTTT. Based on the CDR3 plus reference TRBV12-5 and TRBJ2-2, the full variable domain is DARVTQTPRHKVTEMGQEVTMRCQPILGHNTVFWYRQTMMQGLELLAYFRNRAPLDDSGMPKDRFSAEMPDATLATLKIQPSEPRDSAVYFCASGFPGELFFGEGSRLTVL.

The chain carries TRBV5-6 and TRBJ1-2; D is undetermined. V lost 4 bases and J 7 bases, leaving 11 bases between the germline ends. The CDR3 runs to 12 residues. The germline gives CDR1 SGHDT, CDR2 YYEEEE. In nucleotides, the CDR3 is TGTGCCAGCAGCCCCGGCTTGGGTGGCTACACCTTC. It specifies CASSPGLGGYTF.

This clone was seen just once. The rearrangement uses TRBV9 and TRBJ1-2, with D uncertain. With 0 bases removed from V and 5 bases from J, the gap between germline ends came to 11 bases. The germline V gene has CDR1 SGDLS and CDR2 YYNGEE. CDR3 length: 14 residues. CDR3 region: CASSVGGQIYGYTF. CDR3 sequence (DNA): TGTGCCAGCAGCGTAGGAGGGCAGATATATGGCTACACCTTC.

The rearrangement uses TRBV6-5 and TRBJ2-1; 9 bases align to TRBD2. This CDR3 contains 15 residues. Germline CDR1 MNHEY, CDR2 SVGAGI. Trimming at V came to 4 bases and at J to 7 bases, leaving 8 bases not matched to a gene. The CDR3 DNA sequence: TGTGCCAGCAGTTTTCTTAGCGGGAGAGGGAATGAGCAGTTCTTC. It encodes CASSFLSGRGNEQFF.

CDR3 DNA sequence: TGTGCCATCAGGGGTTTTACAGGGCCTAGTAGTTCAACCTACGAGCAGTACTTC. This translates into CAIRGFTGPSSSTYEQYF. The chain couples TRBV10-3 to TRBJ2-7; TRBD1 is a possible D gene (6 bases). V was trimmed by 6 bases and J by 2 bases, leaving 26 bases between them. CDR1 and CDR2 (germline): ENHRY, SYGVKD. CDR3 length equals 18 residues.

The chain links TRBV19 to TRBJ2-1; D is unclear. Trimming removed 5 bases from V and 9 bases from J, with 11 bases in between. Germline CDR1 is LNHDA and CDR2 is SQIVND (reference sequence). The CDR3 extends over 12 amino acids. The CDR3 bases are TGTGCCAGTAGTGAGTCGAAAGCTGAGCAGTTCTTC. Amino acid sequence: CASSESKAEQFF.